A selection of T cell receptor beta chains follows, all from one sample in a study of control samples from healthy donors and cancer patients. Measured with immunoSEQ multiplex PCR; TCRdb has only the in-frame clones, and not every one. The data hold 160,000 or so clones, with over 90% observed a single time. Input material: blood. These receptors were taken from a man aged 45-60 years in good health. The CDR3 runs from the conserved cysteine through the conserved F or W. A D gene is named only where the DNA matches it firmly. Only some rows state a clone size, as once, few, many or a class for expanded clones.

.	TRBV6-2/TRBV6-3	TRBJ2-6	.	TGTGCCAGCAGTTACTTAGGGGGTGGAGGGGCCAACGTCCTGACTTTC	CASSYLGGGGANVLTF
once	TRBV18	TRBJ1-2	.	TGTGCCAGCTCACCAGGGGGGGAAGGCTATGGCTACACCTTC	CASSPGGEGYGYTF
.	TRBV28	TRBJ2-3	.	TGTGCCAGCGGCCTGGGCGGGAGCACAGATACGCAGTATTTT	CASGLGGSTDTQYF
.	TRBV6-5	TRBJ2-7	.	TGTGCCAGCAGCGTTACCATCCCAGGGGTCAACGAGCAGTACTTC	CASSVTIPGVNEQYF
.	TRBV16	TRBJ2-1	TRBD1	TGTGCCAGCAGCCAAGGGACAGGGGGTCGCTCCAATGAGCAGTTCTTC	CASSQGTGGRSNEQFF
.	TRBV5-1	TRBJ2-1	TRBD2	TGCGCCAGCAGCCCAACCCTGCTAGCGGGAATCTACAATGAGCAGTTCTTC	CASSPTLLAGIYNEQFF
once	TRBV20-1	TRBJ1-2	.	TGCAGTGCCGGCGGGGGGTATGGCTACACCTTC	CSAGGGYGYTF
.	TRBV28	TRBJ2-1	.	TGTGCCAGCAGCGGGACCGGGCAGTTCTTC	CASSGTGQFF
.	TRBV28	TRBJ1-4	.	TGTGCCAGCAGTCCACACCCCGCAACTAATGAAAAACTGTTTTTT	CASSPHPATNEKLFF
.	TRBV2	TRBJ2-5	TRBD1	TGTGCCAGCAGTCTGGACAGGATAAGCTGGGAGACCCAGTACTTC	CASSLDRISWETQYF
.	TRBV29-1	TRBJ2-5	.	TGCAGCGTTGTAAGTTTAGGATATCAAGAGACCCAGTACTTC	CSVVSLGYQETQYF
.	TRBV6-6	TRBJ1-5	TRBD1	TGTGCCAGCAGTAGTACGGGACAGGCCAATCAGCCCCAGCATTTT	CASSSTGQANQPQHF
.	TRBV19	TRBJ2-1	.	TGTGCCAGTAGTCTTTTGGGCTCTTACAATGAGCAGTTCTTC	CASSLLGSYNEQFF
.	TRBV5-1	TRBJ1-4	TRBD1	TGCGCCAGCAGCCACTTGGGACAGCCTGTTGAAAAACTGTTTTTT	CASSHLGQPVEKLFF